This paragraph reports one TCR beta chain. The CDR3 covers 13 residues. V was trimmed by 4 bases and J by 1 base, leaving 6 bases between them. In germline, CDR1 is SGDLS, CDR2 YYNGEE. The data were taken from a study of control samples from healthy donors and cancer patients. TCRdb's copy holds only in-frame clones and misses some; the assay was immunoSEQ multiplex PCR. This table has 100,000 to 150,000 clones, around 94% appearing once. The chain links TRBV9 to TRBJ2-1; D call uncertain. The sample was PBMCs. The receptor was isolated from a man older than 75 with head and neck cancer. Here the CDR3 DNA reads TGTGCCAGCAGCCCCCGATCCTACAATGAGCAGTTCTTC. Protein product: CASSPRSYNEQFF.